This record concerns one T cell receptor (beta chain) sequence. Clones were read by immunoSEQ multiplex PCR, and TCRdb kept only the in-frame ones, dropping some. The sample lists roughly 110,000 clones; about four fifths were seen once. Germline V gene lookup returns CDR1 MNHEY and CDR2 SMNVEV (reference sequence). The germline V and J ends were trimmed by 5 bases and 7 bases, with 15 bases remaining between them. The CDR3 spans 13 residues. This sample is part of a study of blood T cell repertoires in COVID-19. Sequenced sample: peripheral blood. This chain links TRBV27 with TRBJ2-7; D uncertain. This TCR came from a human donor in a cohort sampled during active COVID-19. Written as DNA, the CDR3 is TGTGCCAGCAGTACGACGGATCCGCGGGAGCAGTACTTC. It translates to CASSTTDPREQYF.